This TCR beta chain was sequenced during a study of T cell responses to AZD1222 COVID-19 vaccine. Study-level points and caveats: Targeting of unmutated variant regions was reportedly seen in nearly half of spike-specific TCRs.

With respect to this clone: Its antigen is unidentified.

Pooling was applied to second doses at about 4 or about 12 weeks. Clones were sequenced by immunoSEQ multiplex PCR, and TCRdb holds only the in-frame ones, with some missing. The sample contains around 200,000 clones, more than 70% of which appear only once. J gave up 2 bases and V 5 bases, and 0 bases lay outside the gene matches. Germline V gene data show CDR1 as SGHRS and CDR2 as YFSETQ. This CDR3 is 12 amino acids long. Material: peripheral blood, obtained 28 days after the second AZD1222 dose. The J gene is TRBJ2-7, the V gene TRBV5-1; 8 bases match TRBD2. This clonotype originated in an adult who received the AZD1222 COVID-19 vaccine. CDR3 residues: CASRLAAYEQYF. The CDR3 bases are TGCGCCAGCAGACTAGCGGCCTACGAGCAGTACTTC.